This T cell receptor (beta chain) was recorded in a study of control samples from healthy donors and cancer patients. The method was immunoSEQ multiplex PCR; TCRdb's version includes in-frame clones alone and lacks a portion of them. The table has roughly 100,000 clones, under 90% seen once. Germline trimming cut 1 base from V and 4 bases from J; bases unmatched to any gene: 5. The CDR3 extends over 15 amino acids. Germline lookup yields CDR1 MNHNS and CDR2 SASEGT. The table lists this clone with a few counts. Other DNA sequences within the sample encode an identical CDR3. Specimen: blood. The V call is TRBV6-1, the J call TRBJ1-2; TRBD1 matches at 8 bases. The sequence was obtained from a woman aged 50 to 60 in good health. The DNA of the CDR3 is TGTGCCAGCAGTGAAGTTCAGGGGGCGTTCTATGGCTACACCTTC. This codes for CASSEVQGAFYGYTF.